This T cell receptor (beta chain) was captured by sequencing in a study of metastatic and nonmetastatic thyroid tumors. The overall study: Repertoires were compared across blood and tumor or nodule tissue from malignant and benign thyroid patients. Study conclusions and caveats: Compared with benign nodules, malignant thyroid tumors were reported to have significantly higher TCR beta diversity in both blood and tumor.

In the original analysis: Using the CDR3 differences seen across clinicopathological groups, the authors built a distant-metastasis classifier for papillary thyroid cancer, which was meant to discriminate distant-metastatic patients. With MiXCR, TCRdb reprocessed the PCR reads. V and J calls and clone size were set by TCRdb, not the authors. The table shows 6,800 or so clones, with roughly 3.5% occurring only once. The CDR3 has 14 amino acids. J gave up 2 bases and V 5 bases, and 5 bases lay outside the gene matches. In germline, CDR1 is SQVTM, CDR2 ANQGSEA. This clone has at least ten counts. Antigen unknown. Likely a read error: the CDR3 ends without its conserved phenylalanine or tryptophan. Thyroid surgery was preceded by no treatment in any patient.

V gene TRBV29-1 combines with J gene TRBJ2-1, with 8 bases that match TRBD1. Specimen: tumor tissue. This receptor was taken from a female donor with papillary thyroid cancer or a benign thyroid nodule (not recorded which). Some clones in this sample may be carry-over from other donors' samples. CDR3 DNA: TGCAGCGTTTTAGACAGGGGTACCTACAATGAGCAGTTCGTC. Protein sequence: CSVLDRGTYNEQFV.